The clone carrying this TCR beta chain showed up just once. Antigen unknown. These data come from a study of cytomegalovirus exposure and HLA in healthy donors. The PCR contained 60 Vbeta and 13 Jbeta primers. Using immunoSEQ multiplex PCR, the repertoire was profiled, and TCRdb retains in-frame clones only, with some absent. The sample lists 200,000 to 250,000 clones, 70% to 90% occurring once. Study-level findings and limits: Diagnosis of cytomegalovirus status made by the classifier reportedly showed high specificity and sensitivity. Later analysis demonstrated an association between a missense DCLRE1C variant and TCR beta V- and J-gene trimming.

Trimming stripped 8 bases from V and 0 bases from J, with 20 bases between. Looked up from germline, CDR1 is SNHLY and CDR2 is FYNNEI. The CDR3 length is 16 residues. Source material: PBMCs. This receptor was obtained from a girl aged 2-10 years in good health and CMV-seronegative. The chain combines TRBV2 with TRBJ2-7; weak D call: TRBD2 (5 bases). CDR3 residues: CASPPVRVKTSYEQYF. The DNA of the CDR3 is TGTGCCAGCCCCCCGGTGAGGGTAAAAACCTCCTACGAGCAGTACTTC. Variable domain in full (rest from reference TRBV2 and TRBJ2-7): EPEVTQTPSHQVTQMGQEVILRCVPISNHLYFYWYRQILGQKVEFLVSFYNNEISEKSEIFDDQFSVERPDGSNFTLKIRSTKLEDSAMYFCASPPVRVKTSYEQYFGPGTRLTVT.